This TCR beta chain is drawn from a study of T cells in Graves' hyperthyroidism and ophthalmopathy. Study at large: Any treatment followed the collection of peripheral blood at initial diagnosis. Findings and caveats of the study: Ophthalmopathy, as predicted by the model, came a median around 6.7 months after the prediction.

This CDR3 has 20 residues. Germline trimming cut 4 bases from V and 3 bases from J; bases unmatched to any gene: 15. Germline V gene lookup returns CDR1 SGHTA and CDR2 FQGNSA. Newly diagnosed patients aged 18 to 65 had hyperthyroidism of under 2 months' duration. Uncontrolled infections, other autoimmune diseases, pregnancy or lactation led to exclusion of patients. The investigators amplified TCR beta CDR3 regions from RNA transcripts. In the first-round RT-PCR of the TCR CDR3, the HTBI primer set was used. TCRdb redid the calling of the multiplex PCR reads with MiXCR, one entry per CDR3 protein. The sample carries hundreds of thousands of distinct CDR3 sequences, 12% to 15% recorded once. As to this clonotype: Antigen: not known.

The clonotype originates from a woman younger than 35 with Graves' hyperthyroidism. The sample consisted of blood. The V call is TRBV7-2, the J call TRBJ1-6; the match to TRBD1 covers 10 bases. The CDR3 DNA is TGTGCCAGCAGCTACCGCCGATCGGGGACAGGGGTTCACTATAATTCACCCCTCCACTTT. It specifies CASSYRRSGTGVHYNSPLHF.